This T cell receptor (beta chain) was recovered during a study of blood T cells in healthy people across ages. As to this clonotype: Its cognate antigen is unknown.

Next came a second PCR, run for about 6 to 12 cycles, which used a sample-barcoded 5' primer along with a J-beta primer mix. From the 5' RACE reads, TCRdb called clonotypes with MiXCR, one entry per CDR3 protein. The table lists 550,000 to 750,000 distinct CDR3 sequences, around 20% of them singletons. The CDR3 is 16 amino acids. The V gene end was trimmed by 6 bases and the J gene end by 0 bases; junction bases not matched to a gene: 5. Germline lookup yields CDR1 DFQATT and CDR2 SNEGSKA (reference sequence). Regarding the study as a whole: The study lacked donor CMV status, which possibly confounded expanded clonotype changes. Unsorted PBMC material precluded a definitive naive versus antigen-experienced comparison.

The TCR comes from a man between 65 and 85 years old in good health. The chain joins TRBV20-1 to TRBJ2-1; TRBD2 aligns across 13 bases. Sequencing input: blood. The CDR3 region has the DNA TGCAGTGCAGGACTAGCGGGAGACATCTCCTACAATGAGCAGTTCTTC. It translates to CSAGLAGDISYNEQFF.